This T cell receptor beta chain was found in a study of identical twins. CDR1 is MNHNS, CDR2 SASEGT, per germline. Trimming took 4 bases from V and 0 from J; bases not matched to a gene: 9. The CDR3 loop spans 18 amino acids. General study findings and limits: Within cord blood, abundant beta clonotypes carried fewer insertions, but memory repertoires showed no such trend.

On this clonotype itself: Antigen unknown.

TCRdb redid the calling of the 5' RACE reads with MiXCR, one entry per CDR3 protein. The sample lists under 900,000 distinct CDR3 sequences, around a sixth occurring once. The same sample was also used in a study of T cells expressing NK-cell markers. From that paper: Seven donors tested HCMV-seropositive and one tested seronegative among the eight sequenced. Also leading the CD3+CD56-NKG2C+ fraction in a few donors were these clonotypes.

This sequence was found in a woman under 30 in good health. Sequencing used PBMCs. This chain connects TRBV6-1 to TRBJ2-1; 10 bases fit TRBD2. Here the CDR3 DNA reads TGTGCCAGCAGTGGACGGACTAGCGGTGCGAGCTCCTACAATGAGCAGTTCTTC. Protein: CASSGRTSGASSYNEQFF.